The entry that follows covers one T cell receptor (beta chain) sequence. Antigen: not known. Treatment of the sample: oral pan-JAK inhibitor, 5-10 mg twice daily. This specimen comes from a study of CD8+ T cells in alopecia areata. Across the study: Tofacitinib ran for 6 to 18 months before 6 months off drug. Whole-study results and caveats: Lesional scalp, especially alopecia totalis/universalis, showed higher clonality than normal scalp.

cDNA serving as the sequencing template came from extracted, reverse transcribed RNA. TCRdb keeps only in-frame clones here, not all; method: immunoSEQ multiplex PCR. Seen here are 170,000 or so clones, roughly three fifths observed once, and the top ten hold over 9.5%. The V gene lost 0 bases and the J gene lost 5 bases, with 16 bases spanning the gap. The CDR3 totals 16 residues. Germline values: CDR1 SNHLY, CDR2 FYNNEI. The chain recombines TRBV2 with TRBJ1-2; D remains ambiguous. The sample in question was CD8+ T cells sorted from blood, obtained at week 24, from a patient treated with tofacitinib. The TCR sequence derives from a human donor with alopecia areata. Here the CDR3 DNA reads TGTGCCAGCAGTGAAGCGTTGGCGGGATCCGGTTATGGCTACACCTTC. It translates to CASSEALAGSGYGYTF.